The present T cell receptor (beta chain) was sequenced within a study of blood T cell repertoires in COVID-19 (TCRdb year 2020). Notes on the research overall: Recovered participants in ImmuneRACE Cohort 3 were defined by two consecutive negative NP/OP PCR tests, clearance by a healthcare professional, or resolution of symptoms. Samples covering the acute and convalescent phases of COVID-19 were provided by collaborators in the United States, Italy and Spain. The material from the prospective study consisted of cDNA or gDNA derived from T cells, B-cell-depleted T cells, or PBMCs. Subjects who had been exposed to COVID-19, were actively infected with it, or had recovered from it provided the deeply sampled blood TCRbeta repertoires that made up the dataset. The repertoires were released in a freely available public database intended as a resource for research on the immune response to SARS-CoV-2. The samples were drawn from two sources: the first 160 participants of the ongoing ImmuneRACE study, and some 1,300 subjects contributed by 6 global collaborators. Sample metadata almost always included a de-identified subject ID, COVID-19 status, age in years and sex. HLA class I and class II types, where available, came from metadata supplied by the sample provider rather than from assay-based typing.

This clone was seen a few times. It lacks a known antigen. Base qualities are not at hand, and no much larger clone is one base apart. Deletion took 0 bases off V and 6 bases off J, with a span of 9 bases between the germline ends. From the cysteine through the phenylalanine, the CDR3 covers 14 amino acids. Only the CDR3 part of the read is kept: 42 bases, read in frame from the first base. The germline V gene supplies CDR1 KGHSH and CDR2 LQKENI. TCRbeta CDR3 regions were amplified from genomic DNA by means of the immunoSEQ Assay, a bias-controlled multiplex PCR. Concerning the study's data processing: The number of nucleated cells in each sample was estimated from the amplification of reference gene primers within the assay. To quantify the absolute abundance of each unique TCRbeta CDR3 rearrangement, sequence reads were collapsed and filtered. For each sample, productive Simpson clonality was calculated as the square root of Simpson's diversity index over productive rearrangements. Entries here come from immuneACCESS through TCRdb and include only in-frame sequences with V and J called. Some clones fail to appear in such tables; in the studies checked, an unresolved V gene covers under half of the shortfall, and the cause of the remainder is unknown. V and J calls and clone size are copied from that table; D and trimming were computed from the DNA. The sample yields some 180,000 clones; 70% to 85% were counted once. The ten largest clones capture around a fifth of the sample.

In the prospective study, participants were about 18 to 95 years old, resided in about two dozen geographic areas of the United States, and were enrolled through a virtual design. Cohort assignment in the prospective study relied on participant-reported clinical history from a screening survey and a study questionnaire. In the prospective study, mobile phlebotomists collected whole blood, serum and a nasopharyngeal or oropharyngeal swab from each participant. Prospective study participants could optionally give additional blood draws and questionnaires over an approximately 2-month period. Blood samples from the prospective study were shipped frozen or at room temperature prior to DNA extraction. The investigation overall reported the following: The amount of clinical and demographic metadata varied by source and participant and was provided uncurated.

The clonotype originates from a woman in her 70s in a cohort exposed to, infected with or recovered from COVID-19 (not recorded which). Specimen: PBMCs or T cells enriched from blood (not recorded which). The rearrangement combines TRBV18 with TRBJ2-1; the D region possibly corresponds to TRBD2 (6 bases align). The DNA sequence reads TGTGCCAGCTCACCACCATACGGGGGCAATGAGCAGTTCTTC. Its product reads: CASSPPYGGNEQFF.